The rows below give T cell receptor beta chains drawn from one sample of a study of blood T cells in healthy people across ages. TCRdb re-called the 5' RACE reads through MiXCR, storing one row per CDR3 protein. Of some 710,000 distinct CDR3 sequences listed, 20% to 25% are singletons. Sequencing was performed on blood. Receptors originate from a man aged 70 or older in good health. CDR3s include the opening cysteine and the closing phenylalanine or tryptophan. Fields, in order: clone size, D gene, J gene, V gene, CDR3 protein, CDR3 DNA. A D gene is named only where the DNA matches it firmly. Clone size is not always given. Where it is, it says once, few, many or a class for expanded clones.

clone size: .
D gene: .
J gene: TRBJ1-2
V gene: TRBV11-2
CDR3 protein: CASSRPPQGYGYTF
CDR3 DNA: TGTGCCAGCAGCCGACCGCCTCAGGGCTATGGCTACACCTTC

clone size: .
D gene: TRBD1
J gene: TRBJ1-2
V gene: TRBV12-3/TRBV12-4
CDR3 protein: CASVDRPGQGNYGYTF
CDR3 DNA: TGTGCCAGCGTCGATCGTCCGGGACAGGGGAACTATGGCTACACCTTC

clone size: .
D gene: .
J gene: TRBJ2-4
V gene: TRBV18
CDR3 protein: CASSPGGMDIQYF
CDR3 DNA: TGTGCCAGCTCACCAGGGGGCATGGACATTCAGTACTTC

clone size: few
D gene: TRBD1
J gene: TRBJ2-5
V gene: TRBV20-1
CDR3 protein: CSASGTGRLGYQETQYF
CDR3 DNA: TGCAGTGCGTCCGGGACAGGGAGATTGGGCTACCAAGAGACCCAGTACTTC

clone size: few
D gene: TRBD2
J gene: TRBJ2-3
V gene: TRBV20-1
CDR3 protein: CSARRGGRALPTQYF
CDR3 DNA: TGCAGTGCTAGGAGGGGCGGGAGGGCGTTACCTACGCAGTATTTT

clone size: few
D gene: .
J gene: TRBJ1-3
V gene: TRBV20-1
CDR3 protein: CSAPDRLNTIYF
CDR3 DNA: TGCAGTGCTCCGGACAGATTAAACACCATATATTTT

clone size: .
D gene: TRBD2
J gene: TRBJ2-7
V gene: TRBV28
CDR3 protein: CASSAMFIGGRFEQYF
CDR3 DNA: TGTGCCAGCAGTGCTATGTTTATAGGCGGGAGGTTTGAGCAGTACTTC

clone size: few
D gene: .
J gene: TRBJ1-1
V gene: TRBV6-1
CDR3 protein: CASIRVGTSTEAFF
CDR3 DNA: TGTGCCAGTATTCGTGTGGGGACTTCCACTGAAGCTTTCTTT

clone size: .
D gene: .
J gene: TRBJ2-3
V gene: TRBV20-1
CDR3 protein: CSARDPGGADTQYF
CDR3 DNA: TGCAGTGCTAGAGATCCCGGGGGAGCAGATACGCAGTATTTT

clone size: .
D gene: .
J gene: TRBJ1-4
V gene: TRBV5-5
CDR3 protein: CASSLAGATTNEKLFF
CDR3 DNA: TGTGCCAGCAGCTTGGCCGGGGCGACGACTAATGAAAAACTGTTTTTT

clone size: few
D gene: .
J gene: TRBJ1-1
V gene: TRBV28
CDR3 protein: CASSSGRSYTEAFF
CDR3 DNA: TGTGCCAGCAGTTCTGGACGGTCGTACACTGAAGCTTTCTTT

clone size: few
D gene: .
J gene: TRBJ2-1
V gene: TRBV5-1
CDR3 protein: CASSATNNEQFF
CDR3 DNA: TGCGCCAGCAGCGCCACAAACAATGAGCAGTTCTTC

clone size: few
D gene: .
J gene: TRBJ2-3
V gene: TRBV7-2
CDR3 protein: CASSPSNRGTQYF
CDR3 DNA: TGTGCCAGCAGCCCATCAAACCGAGGGACGCAGTATTTT

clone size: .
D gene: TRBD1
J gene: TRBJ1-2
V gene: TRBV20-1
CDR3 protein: CSARAQTGGRYGYTF
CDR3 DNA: TGCAGTGCTAGAGCCCAGACAGGGGGTCGGTATGGCTACACCTTC

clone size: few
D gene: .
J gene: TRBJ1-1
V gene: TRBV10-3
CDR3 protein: CAISSGTPNTEAFF
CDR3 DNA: TGTGCCATCAGCTCCGGGACTCCGAACACTGAAGCTTTCTTT

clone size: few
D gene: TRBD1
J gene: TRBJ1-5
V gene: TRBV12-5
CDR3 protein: CASAPLGQGADQPQHF
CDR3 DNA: TGTGCTAGTGCCCCTCTGGGACAGGGGGCAGATCAGCCCCAGCATTTT

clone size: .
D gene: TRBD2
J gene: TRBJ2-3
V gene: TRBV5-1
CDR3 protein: CASSLEGTSSRTDTQYF
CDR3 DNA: TGCGCCAGCAGCTTGGAAGGGACTAGCAGCCGCACAGATACGCAGTATTTT

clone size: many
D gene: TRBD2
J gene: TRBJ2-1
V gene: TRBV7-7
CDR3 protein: CASSPRTSGSLREQFF
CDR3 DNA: TGTGCCAGCAGCCCCCGGACTAGCGGGTCCTTACGGGAGCAGTTCTTC

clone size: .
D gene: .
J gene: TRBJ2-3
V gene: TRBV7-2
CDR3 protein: CASSPIGTQLSTDTQYF
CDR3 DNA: TGTGCCAGCAGCCCAATAGGGACACAACTTAGCACAGATACGCAGTATTTT

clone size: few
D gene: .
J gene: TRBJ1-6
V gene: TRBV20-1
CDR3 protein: CSAEGHPNSPLHF
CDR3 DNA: TGCAGTGCGGAGGGACACCCTAATTCACCCCTCCACTTT

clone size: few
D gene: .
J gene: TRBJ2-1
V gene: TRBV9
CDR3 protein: CASSVAPLDSYTYNEQFF
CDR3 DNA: TGTGCCAGCAGCGTAGCTCCCCTAGACTCATATACCTACAATGAGCAGTTCTTC

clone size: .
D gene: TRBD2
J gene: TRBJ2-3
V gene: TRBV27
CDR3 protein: CASSLSALAGVHTDTQYF
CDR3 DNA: TGTGCCAGCAGTTTAAGCGCCCTAGCGGGGGTACACACAGATACGCAGTATTTT

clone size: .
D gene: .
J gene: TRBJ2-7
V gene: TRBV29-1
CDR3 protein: CSVEGHSLYEQYF
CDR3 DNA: TGCAGCGTTGAAGGTCACAGTCTCTACGAGCAGTACTTC

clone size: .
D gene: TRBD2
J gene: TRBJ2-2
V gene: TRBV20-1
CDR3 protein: CSARGPSGGAPGELFF
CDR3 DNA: TGCAGTGCTAGAGGTCCCAGCGGGGGGGCCCCCGGGGAGCTGTTTTTT

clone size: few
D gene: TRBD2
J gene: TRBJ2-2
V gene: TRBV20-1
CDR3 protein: CSAPDGLAGVTGELFF
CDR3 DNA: TGCAGTGCTCCGGACGGACTAGCGGGAGTCACCGGGGAGCTGTTTTTT

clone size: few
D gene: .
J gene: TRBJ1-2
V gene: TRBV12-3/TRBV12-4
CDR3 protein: CASSRFAGEIIAGNVYGYTF
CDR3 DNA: TGTGCCAGCAGCCGATTCGCGGGGGAGATCATAGCAGGGAACGTTTATGGCTACACCTTC